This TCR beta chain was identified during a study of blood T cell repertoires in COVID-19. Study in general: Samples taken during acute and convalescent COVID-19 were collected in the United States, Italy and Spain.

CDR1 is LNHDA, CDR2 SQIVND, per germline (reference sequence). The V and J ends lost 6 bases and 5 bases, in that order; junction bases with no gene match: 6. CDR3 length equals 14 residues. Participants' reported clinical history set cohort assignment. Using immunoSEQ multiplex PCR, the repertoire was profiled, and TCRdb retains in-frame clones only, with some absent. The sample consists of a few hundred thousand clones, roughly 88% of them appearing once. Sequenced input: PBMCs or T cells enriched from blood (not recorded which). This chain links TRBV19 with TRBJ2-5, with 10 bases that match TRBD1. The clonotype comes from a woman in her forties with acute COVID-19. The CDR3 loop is CASSNRQGAETQYF. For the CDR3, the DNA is TGTGCCAGTAGCAACCGACAGGGGGCTGAGACCCAGTACTTC.